One and the same sample provided the 25 T cell receptor beta chains below, sequenced in a study of T-cell reconstitution after alpha-beta-depleted transplantation in children. Preparing the TCRbeta library involved the use of unique molecular identifiers. Each CDR3 protein is one row after TCRdb ran MiXCR on the PCR reads. Of some 150,000 distinct CDR3 sequences detected, 7.5% to 9% appear once; the ten largest clones hold around 18%. The starting material was PBMCs, mostly from graft donor cells, obtained 180 days after TCRalphabeta/CD19-depleted stem cell transplant. The receptors come from a female patient aged 2-9 years who had a stem cell transplant for congenital amegakaryocytic thrombocytopenia, so the T cells may come from the graft donor.

This clonotype was detected ten times or more. The rearrangement uses TRBV20-1 and TRBJ2-4; D may be TRBD2 (7 bases). The CDR3 covers 14 residues. With 1 base removed from V and 7 bases from J, the gap between germline ends came to 14 bases. Germline V lookup: CDR1 DFQATT, CDR2 SNEGSKA (reference sequence). The CDR3 sequence is CSARGGGAANIQYF. CDR3 nucleotides: TGCAGTGCTAGAGGAGGGGGGGCGGCTAACATTCAGTACTTC.

This clonotype was detected many times. The chain employs TRBV7-3 and TRBJ2-1; D gene uncertain. The CDR3 spans 15 residues. Trimming took 1 base from V and 10 from J, leaving 17 bases between them. Germline V lookup: CDR1 SGHTA, CDR2 FQGTGA. The CDR3 DNA follows: TGTGCCAGCAGCTTAAAGCCAGTTAGTCCCCGAGAGCAGTTCTTC. Translated, it gives CASSLKPVSPREQFF.

This clonotype was picked up many times. The V gene is TRBV5-1, the J gene TRBJ1-1, with D hard to call. V was pared by 3 bases and J by 7 bases, with 16 bases between. This CDR3 comprises 14 residues. Per germline, CDR1 SGHRS and CDR2 YFSETQ. CDR3 region: CASSWTVGSIEAFF. The CDR3 coding sequence is TGCGCCAGCAGCTGGACCGTGGGGTCAATTGAAGCTTTCTTT.

This chain joins TRBV7-6 and TRBJ2-3; 9 positions match TRBD1. The CDR3 totals 16 residues. Germline V CDR1 and CDR2: SGHVS, FNYEAQ. After removal of 1 base from V and 2 bases from J, the junction contained 4 bases not matched to a gene. The CDR3 here is CASSLGTGEPTDTQYF. The CDR3 DNA reads as TGTGCCAGCAGCTTAGGGACAGGGGAACCCACAGATACGCAGTATTTT.

Many counts were recorded for this clonotype. V and J are TRBV3-1 and TRBJ2-7; D is ambiguous. Germline V gene data show CDR1 as LGHDT and CDR2 as YNNKEL (reference sequence). V was cut by 4 bases and J by 0 bases, with 7 bases left in between. This CDR3 contains 13 residues. The chain's CDR3 is CASSPRSSYEQYF. In DNA form, the CDR3 reads TGTGCCAGCAGCCCACGAAGCTCCTACGAGCAGTACTTC.

This sequence joins TRBV6-1 and TRBJ2-1; 10 nucleotides line up with TRBD2. This CDR3 region has 14 residues. Per the germline V gene, CDR1 is MNHNS and CDR2 is SASEGT. V shed 6 bases, J shed 4 bases, and the junction held 3 bases outside the gene matches. The CDR3 region is CASRGTSVYNEQFF. CDR3 nucleotides: TGTGCCAGCAGAGGGACTAGCGTATACAATGAGCAGTTCTTC.

This clonotype came up many times. The chain employs TRBV7-2 and TRBJ1-5, with D possibly matching TRBD1 (5 bases). Trimming left V 5 bases short and J 1 base short, with 12 bases between. The V gene's germline CDR1 is SGHTA and CDR2 FQGNSA. This CDR3 has 15 amino acids. Here the CDR3 DNA reads TGTGCCAGCAGCCCCGGGGGGGGGAGCAATCAGCCCCAGCATTTT. This gives the protein CASSPGGGSNQPQHF. Full variable domain (remainder filled in from reference TRBV7-2 and TRBJ1-5): GAGVSQSPSNKVTEKGKDVELRCDPISGHTALYWYRQSLGQGLEFLIYFQGNSAPDKSGLPSDRFSAERTGGSVSTLTIQRTQQEDSAVYLCASSPGGGSNQPQHFGDGTRLSIL.

The chain carries TRBV6-2 or TRBV6-3 and TRBJ2-5, with D perhaps TRBD2 (6 bases). V lost 0 bases, J lost 0 bases, and 14 bases lay in between. The CDR3 is 17 residues long. The V gene's germline CDR1 is MNHEY and CDR2 SVGEGT. CDR3 nucleotides: TGTGCCAGCAGTTACTCCAGGGCGGGGATGTACCAAGAGACCCAGTACTTC. Protein sequence: CASSYSRAGMYQETQYF.

This clonotype was detected many times. J is TRBJ1-2 and V is TRBV20-1; TRBD1 is a possible D gene (6 bases). Germline loops: CDR1 DFQATT, CDR2 SNEGSKA (reference sequence). The CDR3 covers 12 residues. The V end lost 3 bases, the J end lost 1 base, and 6 bases lay between the germline ends. The CDR3 region has the DNA TGCAGTGCTAGGGACAGTAACTATGGCTACACCTTC. Translated, it gives CSARDSNYGYTF.

This clonotype was observed many times. V and J are TRBV12-3 or TRBV12-4 and TRBJ1-2, with D uncertain. The germline V and J ends were trimmed by 5 bases and 8 bases, with 15 bases remaining between them. This CDR3 comprises 13 residues. DNA for the CDR3: TGTGCCAGCAGTGTCCGGGCCGCCCGGGGCTACACCTTC. Its protein is CASSVRAARGYTF.

In the case of this clonotype: A read error may be the cause here, since a much bigger clone is one base away. V gene TRBV21-1 combines with J gene TRBJ1-3. TRBV21-1 is a pseudogene segment. The CDR3 is made up of 17 amino acids. CDR3 protein: CASSKSKGGETGNTVYF. DNA for the CDR3: TGTGCCAGCAGCAAATCGAAAGGAGGGGAAACTGGAAACACCGTATATTTT.

This clonotype has more than one count but fewer than ten. This chain uses TRBV29-1 with TRBJ1-5; TRBD1 matches 7 bases. The germline V gene encodes CDR1 SQVTM and CDR2 ANQGSEA. V shed 7 bases and J 9 bases; nucleotides not matched to a gene: 18. This CDR3 contains 15 residues. The CDR3 region is CSDGPNTGEVWPQHF. In DNA form, the CDR3 reads TGCAGCGACGGACCGAACACAGGGGAGGTATGGCCCCAGCATTTT. The complete variable domain, with remaining parts taken from reference TRBV29-1 and TRBJ1-5, reads SAVISQKPSRDICQRGTSLTIQCQVDSQVTMMFWYRQQPGQSLTLIATANQGSEATYESGFVIDKFPISRPNLTFSTLTVSNMSPEDSSIYLCSDGPNTGEVWPQHFGDGTRLSIL.

In its sample, this clonotype was seen a few times. The chain combines TRBV20-1 with TRBJ1-5; D gene uncertain. CDR3 length: 13 residues. The germline gives CDR1 DFQATT, CDR2 SNEGSKA (reference sequence). The V end lost 5 bases, the J end lost 3 bases, and 11 bases lay between the germline ends. CDR3 DNA: TGCAGTGCTTCGGACGTACACAATCAGCCCCAGCATTTT. Residues: CSASDVHNQPQHF.

This clonotype was observed at least ten times. The chain joins TRBV9 to TRBJ2-7; 7 nucleotides line up with TRBD2. This CDR3 spans 18 amino acids. Germline CDR1 and CDR2: SGDLS and YYNGEE. V was pared by 6 bases and J by 3 bases, with 21 bases of the junction left unmatched. The CDR3 reads CASNFGGDRTRAHYEQYF. The CDR3 DNA follows: TGTGCCAGCAACTTCGGAGGGGACCGGACTAGGGCCCACTACGAGCAGTACTTC.

This clonotype has ten or more counts. The chain links TRBV7-2 to TRBJ2-7; 12 bases are shared with TRBD1. CDR1 SGHTA and CDR2 FQGNSA come from the germline V gene. The CDR3 is 15 residues long. Germline trimming cut 3 bases from V and 7 bases from J; bases unmatched to any gene: 7. The CDR3 DNA follows: TGTGCCAGCAGCTTGGTGGGACAGGGGGCGCGGGAGCAGTACTTC. Residues: CASSLVGQGAREQYF.

The sample holds many counts of this clonotype. The chain employs TRBV5-1 and TRBJ2-1; 8 bases align to TRBD2. The CDR3 is 14 residues long. Germline CDR1 SGHRS, CDR2 YFSETQ. After removal of 0 bases from V and 7 bases from J, the junction contained 3 bases not matched to a gene. DNA for the CDR3: TGCGCCAGCAGCTTGGCCGGGAGGGCGAATGAGCAGTTCTTC. Translating gives CASSLAGRANEQFF.

Many counts were recorded for this clonotype. The chain carries TRBV29-1 and TRBJ2-3; 7 bases are shared with TRBD1. CDR1 is SQVTM, CDR2 ANQGSEA, per germline. Unmatched junction bases numbered 7, after V lost 8 bases and J lost 2 bases. The CDR3 runs 13 residues. DNA of the CDR3: TGCAGCTTGGGTAGGGGGCTCACAGATACGCAGTATTTT. Translating gives CSLGRGLTDTQYF.

This chain connects TRBV12-3 or TRBV12-4 to TRBJ2-5; TRBD1 or TRBD2 may be the D gene (5 bases each). The V end was cut by 4 bases, the J end by 9 bases, with 12 bases between. The CDR3 consists of 12 residues. The CDR3 region is CASSWGRGAQYF. Here the CDR3 DNA reads TGTGCCAGCAGTTGGGGACGGGGCGCCCAGTACTTC.

This clonotype was detected ten times or more. The DNA of the CDR3 is TGCAGTGCTCCCACTGGAGAAAAACTGTTTTTT. Its protein is CSAPTGEKLFF. The chain employs TRBV20-1 and TRBJ1-4; D remains unclear. The CDR3 totals 11 residues. Germline CDR1 reads DFQATT; CDR2 reads SNEGSKA (reference sequence). V gave up 5 bases and J gave up 8 bases, with 9 bases separating them.

This clonotype was counted ten times or more. The CDR3 sequence: CSAAPTPRRYQETQYF. The CDR3 bases are TGCAGTGCGGCCCCAACTCCACGGCGGTACCAAGAGACCCAGTACTTC. The chain combines TRBV20-1 with TRBJ2-5; D not resolved. The CDR3 totals 16 residues. Trimming left V 6 bases short and J 0 bases short, with 20 bases between. Germline-derived CDR1 and CDR2 are DFQATT and SNEGSKA (reference sequence).

In its sample, this clonotype was seen many times. The chain is built from TRBV29-1 and TRBJ2-1; TRBD1 matches at 9 bases. Looked up from germline, CDR1 is SQVTM and CDR2 is ANQGSEA. Trimming cost V 0 bases and J 7 bases; bases outside gene matches: 7. The CDR3 loop spans 15 amino acids. In nucleotides, the CDR3 is TGCAGCGTTGAAGATTGGGACAGGGTTGTAAATGAGCAGTTCTTC. Its protein is CSVEDWDRVVNEQFF.

This clonotype occurred a few times. The rearrangement joins TRBV7-9 to TRBJ1-3; possibly TRBD1 for D (6 bases). Deletions cut 4 bases from V and 7 bases from J, with 20 bases between. Per germline, CDR1 SEHNR and CDR2 FQNEAQ (reference sequence). CDR3 length equals 16 residues. The CDR3 nucleotides read TGTGCCAGCAGCTACGGGACATCCCGGCGGTGGAACACCATATATTTT. Protein: CASSYGTSRRWNTIYF.

This clonotype appeared a few times. The rearrangement uses TRBV18 and TRBJ2-1, with 9 positions matching TRBD2. In germline, CDR1 is KGHSH, CDR2 LQKENI. The CDR3 sequence is 16 residues long. V gave up 3 bases and J gave up 8 bases; unmatched junction bases: 11. CDR3 in DNA: TGTGCCAGCTCACCGCCTAGCGGGAATTCTGGCGATGAGCAGTTCTTC. It specifies CASSPPSGNSGDEQFF.

This clonotype was picked up many times. This chain links TRBV20-1 with TRBJ2-7; no firm D call. Between the trimmed V and J ends, which lost 4 bases and 2 bases, there was a span of 6 bases. Looked up from germline, CDR1 is DFQATT and CDR2 is SNEGSKA (reference sequence). CDR3 length: 11 residues. CDR3 DNA: TGCAGTGCTACTGACCCCTACGAGCAGTACTTC. Protein product: CSATDPYEQYF.

The sample holds a few counts of this clonotype. The rearrangement links TRBV5-5 to TRBJ1-1, with unresolved D. V was pared by 0 bases and J by 9 bases, with 12 bases between. The CDR3 length is 13 residues. Germline V gene sequence: CDR1 SGHKS, CDR2 YYEKEE (reference sequence). The CDR3 DNA is TGTGCCAGCAGCTTGGAAGGTTGGGAGAAAGCTTTCTTT. Translated, it gives CASSLEGWEKAFF.